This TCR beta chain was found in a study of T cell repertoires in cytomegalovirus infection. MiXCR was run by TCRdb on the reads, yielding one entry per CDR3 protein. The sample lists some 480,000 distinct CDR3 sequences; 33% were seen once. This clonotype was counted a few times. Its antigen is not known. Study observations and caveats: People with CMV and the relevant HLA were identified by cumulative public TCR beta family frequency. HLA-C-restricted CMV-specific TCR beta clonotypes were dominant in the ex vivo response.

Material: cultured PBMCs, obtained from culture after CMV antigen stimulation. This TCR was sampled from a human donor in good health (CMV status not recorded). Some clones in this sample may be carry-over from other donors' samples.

CDR3 DNA: TGTGCCAGCAGAGGACAGGGAAACAATGAGCAGTTCTTC. It encodes CASRGQGNNEQFF. This chain uses TRBV6-6 with TRBJ2-1; 8 bases agree with TRBD1. The germline V gene encodes CDR1 MNHNY and CDR2 SVGAGI (reference sequence). This CDR3 spans 13 amino acids. Losses at the gene ends were 6 bases for V and 5 bases for J; bases not matched to a gene: 3.